The TCR beta chain under discussion was sequenced for a study of CD8+CD57+ T cells in acquired aplastic anemia. In the study overall: Yields of DNA that came from sorted CD4+ and CD8+ cells averaged roughly 3.2 ug.

Patients chosen for sequencing had CD8+CD57+ cells that had expanded, as shown by flow cytometry. Blood samples were obtained from patients who had received no prior therapy. Genomic DNA acted as the template from which TCR beta VDJ combination and CDR3 sequence profiling were carried out. Using its own MiXCR run on the reads, TCRdb lists one record per CDR3 protein. The repertoire holds around 150,000 distinct CDR3 sequences, with 60% to 80% as singletons. Per the germline V gene, CDR1 is MNHNS and CDR2 is SASEGT. CDR3 length: 15 amino acids. V shed 3 bases and J 5 bases; nucleotides not matched to a gene: 5.

This TCR was recovered from a human donor with aplastic anemia. The rearrangement links TRBV6-1 to TRBJ1-4, with 8 nucleotides matching TRBD1. Sequenced sample: sorted CD4+, CD8+, or CD8+CD57+ T cells (not recorded which) from PBMCs. The CDR3 sequence: CASSDMTGANEKLFF. The CDR3 coding sequence is TGTGCCAGCAGTGATATGACAGGGGCGAATGAAAAACTGTTTTTT.